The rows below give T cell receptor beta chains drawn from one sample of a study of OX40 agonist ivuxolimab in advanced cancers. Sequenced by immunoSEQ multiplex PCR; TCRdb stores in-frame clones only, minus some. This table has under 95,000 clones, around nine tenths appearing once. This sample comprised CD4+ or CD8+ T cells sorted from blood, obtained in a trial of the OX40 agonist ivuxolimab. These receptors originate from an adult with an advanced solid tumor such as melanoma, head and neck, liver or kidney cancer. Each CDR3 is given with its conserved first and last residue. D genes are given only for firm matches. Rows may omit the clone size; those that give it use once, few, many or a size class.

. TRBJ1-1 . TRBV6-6 TGTGCCAGCAGTTACTCTCGGGGAACTGAAGCTTTCTTT CASSYSRGTEAFF
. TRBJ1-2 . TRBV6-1 TGTGCCAGCAGGGGGGCTCTCTATGGCTACACCTTC CASRGALYGYTF
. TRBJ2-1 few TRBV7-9 TGTGCCAGCAGCTTAGAGGGCCGACTATTCACTTACAATGAGCAGTTCTTC CASSLEGRLFTYNEQFF
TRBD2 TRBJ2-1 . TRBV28 TGTGCCAGCAGCCGGACTAGCGGGGGGGTATACAATGAGCAGTTCTTC CASSRTSGGVYNEQFF
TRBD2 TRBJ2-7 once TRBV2 TGTGCCAGCAGAACCACTAGCGGGGGAACCTACGAGCAGTACTTC CASRTTSGGTYEQYF
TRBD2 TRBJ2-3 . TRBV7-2 TGTGCCAGCAGCTTATACGGGGGGGTTAGCACAGATACGCAGTATTTT CASSLYGGVSTDTQYF
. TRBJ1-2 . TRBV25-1 TGTGCCAGCAGTGAATTAACTAGGGGTTCCGACTATGGCTACACCTTC CASSELTRGSDYGYTF
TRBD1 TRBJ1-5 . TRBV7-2 TGTGCCAGCAGCCGGGACAGCGAAATGCCCCAGCATTTT CASSRDSEMPQHF
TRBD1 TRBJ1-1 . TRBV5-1 TGCGCCAGCAGCTTGGATCCAGGGGGAAGGACTGAAGCTTTCTTT CASSLDPGGRTEAFF
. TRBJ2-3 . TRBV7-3 TGTGCCAGCAGCCTGGGGGGAACAGGCCGCACAGATACGCAGTATTTT CASSLGGTGRTDTQYF
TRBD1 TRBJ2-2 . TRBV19 TGTGCCACCAGAAGGAACAGGGGGAACACCGGGGAGCTGTTTTTT CATRRNRGNTGELFF
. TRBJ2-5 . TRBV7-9 TGTGCCAGCAGCTTAGAGACCCAGTACTTC CASSLETQYF
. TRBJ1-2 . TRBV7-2 TGTGCCAGCAGCTTAAGGGGAGGAGGGACTAACTATGGCTACACCTTC CASSLRGGGTNYGYTF
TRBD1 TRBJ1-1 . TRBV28 TGTGCCAGCAGTCTTGACAGGGTACAAGCTTTCTTT CASSLDRVQAFF
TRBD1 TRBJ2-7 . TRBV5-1 TGCGCCAGCAGCTTAGCGACAGGGACCTACGAGCAGTACTTC CASSLATGTYEQYF
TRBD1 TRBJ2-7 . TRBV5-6 TGTGCCAGCAGCCCTGGGACAGGGGGCTACGAGCAGTACTTC CASSPGTGGYEQYF
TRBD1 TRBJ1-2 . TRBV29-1 TGCAGCGTCAAGGGGGCAGGGGGTAGTGGCTACACCTTC CSVKGAGGSGYTF
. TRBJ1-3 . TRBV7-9 TGTGCCAAGCAAAGCCCTGGAAACACCATATATTTT CAKQSPGNTIYF
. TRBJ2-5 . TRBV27 TGTGCCAGCGGGTACCTTAGGGGGGAGACCCAGTACTTC CASGYLRGETQYF
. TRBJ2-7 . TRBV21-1 TGTGCCAGCAGCAATCAAACGGACTACCAGCGGCAATTCGAGCAGTACTTC CASSNQTDYQRQFEQYF
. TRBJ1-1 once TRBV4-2 TGTGCCAGCAGCCAAGGGGGGAGGACTGAAGCTTTCTTT CASSQGGRTEAFF
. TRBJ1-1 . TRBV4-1 TGCGCCAGCAGCCAAGGAAGTGGAGCAAACACTGAAGCTTTCTTT CASSQGSGANTEAFF
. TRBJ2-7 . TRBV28 TGTGCCAGCAGCTCCAGCTCCTACGAGCAGTACTTC CASSSSSYEQYF
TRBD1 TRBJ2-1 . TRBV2 TGTGCCAGCAGTGGGGACAGGGGGAATGAGCAGTTCTTC CASSGDRGNEQFF
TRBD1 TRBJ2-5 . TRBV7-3 TGTGCCAGCAGCTTTACAGGGGAATCCCAAGAGACCCAGTACTTC CASSFTGESQETQYF
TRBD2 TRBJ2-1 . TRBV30 TGTGCCTGGAGGATAAGCGGCGGGAGTGGTGAGCAGTTCTTC CAWRISGGSGEQFF
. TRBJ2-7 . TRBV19 TGTGCCAGTAGTGAGTTAGGGACCTCCTACGAGCAGTACTTC CASSELGTSYEQYF
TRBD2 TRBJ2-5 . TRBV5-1 TGCGCCAGCAGCCTCCGGACTAGCGGGGGGGCATGGGAGACCCAGTACTTC CASSLRTSGGAWETQYF
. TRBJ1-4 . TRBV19 TGTGCCAGTAGTATCCGACCCCCCGGGAGAGAAAAACTGTTTTTT CASSIRPPGREKLFF
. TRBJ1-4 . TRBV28 TGTGCCAGCAGCAACGGGGATACAACTAATGAAAAACTGTTTTTT CASSNGDTTNEKLFF
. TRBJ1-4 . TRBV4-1 TGCGCCAGCAGCCGAAAGGATAATGTCGGTGCAACTAATGAAAAACTGTTTTTT CASSRKDNVGATNEKLFF
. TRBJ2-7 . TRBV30 TGTGCCTGGAGTCTCGAACTTAGGGCTGGGAGGCAGTACTTC CAWSLELRAGRQYF
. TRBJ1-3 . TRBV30 TGTGCCTGGAGTCCATTGTACGATAGAATACGGACTGGAGACACCATATATTTT CAWSPLYDRIRTGDTIYF
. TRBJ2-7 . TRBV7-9 TGTGCCAGCAGCCCGGACGGACCCTACGAGCAGTACTTC CASSPDGPYEQYF
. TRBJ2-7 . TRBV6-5 TGTGCCAGCAGTTACTCACGGACGGGAGACTACGAGCAGTACTTC CASSYSRTGDYEQYF
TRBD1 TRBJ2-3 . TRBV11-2 TGTGCCAGCAGCTCAAACAGGGGGTTTCCCTCGGATACGCAGTATTTT CASSSNRGFPSDTQYF
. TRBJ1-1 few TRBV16 TGTGCCAGCAGCCAATCGTACGGGGCGGACACTGAAGCTTTCTTT CASSQSYGADTEAFF